This TCR beta chain was captured in a study of CXCR3-negative and CXCR3-positive naive CD8 T cells. Study-wide context: Summed over all libraries, TRB reads came to around 130 million, with about 1.5 +/- 0.3 million per library.

UMI labels and 5' RACE were used to prepare the TRB cDNA libraries. TCRdb reprocessed the 5' RACE reads; each CDR3 protein has one entry and no DNA is given. In total, the table holds 65,000 to 85,000 distinct CDR3 sequences. The CDR3 loop spans 14 amino acids. The gene calls are TRBV12-3 or TRBV12-4 and TRBJ2-1. This receptor was taken from a human donor in good health. Some clones in this sample may be carry-over from other donors' samples. Sequenced input: naive CXCR3- CD8+ T cells from blood. The subset denotes: CD45RO-CCR7+CD27+CD95- naive CD8+ T cells lacking CXCR3 (TNR3-). CDR3 region: CASSLLGLYNEQFF.